The subject of this entry is one T cell receptor (beta chain). Its matching antigen is unknown. This record belongs to a study of T cell responses to AZD1222 COVID-19 vaccine. Study-wide points: Donors in the cohort were predominantly white British and more often female, and clonal diversity was possibly underestimated. Spike-specific TCR breadth and depth rose after two AZD1222 doses.

This CDR3 is 17 amino acids long. The germline V gene has CDR1 SEHNR and CDR2 FQNEAQ (reference sequence). The junction had 10 bases not matched to a gene; V was cut back by 6 bases and J by 1 base. Sequencing was performed with immunoSEQ multiplex PCR; in TCRdb, only in-frame clones are kept and a portion is missing. The table includes around 50,000 clones, approximately 83% detected once. Second-dose recipients at about 4 or about 12 weeks were treated as one pooled group. This rearrangement joins TRBV7-9 to TRBJ1-1; 11 nucleotides line up with TRBD1. The receptor was isolated from an adult who received the AZD1222 COVID-19 vaccine. The sample was peripheral blood, taken 28 days after the second AZD1222 dose. The CDR3 here is CASSIVGTGGGNTEAFF. The CDR3 nucleotides read TGTGCCAGCAGTATCGTCGGGACAGGGGGAGGGAACACTGAAGCTTTCTTT.